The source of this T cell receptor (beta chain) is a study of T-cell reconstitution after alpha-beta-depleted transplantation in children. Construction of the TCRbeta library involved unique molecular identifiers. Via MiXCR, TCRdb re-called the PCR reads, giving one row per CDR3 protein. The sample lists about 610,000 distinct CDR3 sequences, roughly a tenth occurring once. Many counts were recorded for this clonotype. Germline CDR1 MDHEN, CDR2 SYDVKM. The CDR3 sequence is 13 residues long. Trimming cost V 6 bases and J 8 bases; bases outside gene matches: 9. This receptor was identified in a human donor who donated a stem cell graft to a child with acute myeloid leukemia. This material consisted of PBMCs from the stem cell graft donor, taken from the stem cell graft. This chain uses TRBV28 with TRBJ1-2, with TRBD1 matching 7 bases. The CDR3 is CASSRQGSTGYTF. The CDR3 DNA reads TGTGCCAGCAGCCGACAGGGCTCTACGGGCTACACCTTC.